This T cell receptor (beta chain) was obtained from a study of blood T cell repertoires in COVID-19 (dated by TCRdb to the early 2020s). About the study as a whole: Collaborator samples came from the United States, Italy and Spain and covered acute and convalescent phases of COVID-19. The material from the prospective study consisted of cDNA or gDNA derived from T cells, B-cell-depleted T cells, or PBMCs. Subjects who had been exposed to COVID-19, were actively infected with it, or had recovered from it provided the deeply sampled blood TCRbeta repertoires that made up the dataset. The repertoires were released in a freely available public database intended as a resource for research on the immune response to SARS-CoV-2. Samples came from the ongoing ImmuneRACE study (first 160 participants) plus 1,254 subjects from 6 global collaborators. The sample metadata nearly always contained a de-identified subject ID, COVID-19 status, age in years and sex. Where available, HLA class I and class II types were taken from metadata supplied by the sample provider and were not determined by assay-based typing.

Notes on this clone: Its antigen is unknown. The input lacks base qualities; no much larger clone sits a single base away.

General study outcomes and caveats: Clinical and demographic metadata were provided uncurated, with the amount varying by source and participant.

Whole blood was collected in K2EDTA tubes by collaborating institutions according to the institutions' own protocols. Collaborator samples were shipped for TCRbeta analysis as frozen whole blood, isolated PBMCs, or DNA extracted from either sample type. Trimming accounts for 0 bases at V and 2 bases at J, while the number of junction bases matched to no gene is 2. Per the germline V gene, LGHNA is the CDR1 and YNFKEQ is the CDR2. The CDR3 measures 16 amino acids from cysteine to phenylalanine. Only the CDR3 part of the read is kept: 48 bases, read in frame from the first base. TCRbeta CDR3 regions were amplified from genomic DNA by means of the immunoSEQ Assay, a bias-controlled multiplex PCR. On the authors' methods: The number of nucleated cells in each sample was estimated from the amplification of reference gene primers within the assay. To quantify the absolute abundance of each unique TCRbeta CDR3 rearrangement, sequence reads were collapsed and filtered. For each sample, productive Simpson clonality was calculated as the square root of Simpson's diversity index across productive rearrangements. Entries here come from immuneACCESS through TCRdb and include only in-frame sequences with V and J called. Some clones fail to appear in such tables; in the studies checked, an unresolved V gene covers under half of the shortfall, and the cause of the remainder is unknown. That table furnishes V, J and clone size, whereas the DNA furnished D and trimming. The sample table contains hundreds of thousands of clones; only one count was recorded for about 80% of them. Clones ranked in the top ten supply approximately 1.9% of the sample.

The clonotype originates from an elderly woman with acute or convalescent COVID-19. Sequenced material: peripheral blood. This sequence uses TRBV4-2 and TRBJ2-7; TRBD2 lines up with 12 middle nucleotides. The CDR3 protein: CASSQDLAGGTYEQYF. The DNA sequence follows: TGTGCCAGCAGCCAAGATCTAGCGGGAGGGACCTACGAGCAGTACTTC.